This T cell receptor beta chain emerged from a study of blood T cell repertoires in COVID-19. Across the whole study: The analysed material was cDNA or gDNA that came from T cells, B-cell-depleted T cells, or PBMCs.

Per the study methods: The assay estimated nucleated cells by amplifying reference gene primers. Generated by immunoSEQ multiplex PCR, the TCRdb table keeps only in-frame clones and is missing some. The V and J calls and clone size were taken over from that table, and D and trimming were inferred from the DNA. The table shows about 230,000 clones, with about nine tenths occurring only once. The CDR3 totals 15 residues. Trimming at V came to 3 bases and at J to 7 bases, leaving 6 bases not matched to a gene. Germline loops: CDR1 MNHNS, CDR2 SASEGT. The clonotype was recovered from a woman aged 50 to 65 in a cohort exposed to, infected with or recovered from COVID-19 (not recorded which). The sequenced material came from PBMCs or T cells enriched from blood (not recorded which). V is TRBV6-1 and J is TRBJ1-6; TRBD1 matches at 7 bases. The chain's CDR3 is CASSERGPLNSPLHF. The CDR3 region has the DNA TGTGCCAGCAGTGAGAGGGGGCCTCTAAATTCACCCCTCCACTTT.